The next 4 T cell receptor beta chains were all read from a single sample in a study of T cell responses to AZD1222 COVID-19 vaccine. Generated by immunoSEQ multiplex PCR, the TCRdb table keeps only in-frame clones and is missing some. The sample yields about 200,000 clones, approximately 92% seen once. This specimen consisted of peripheral blood, obtained on day 0 of AZD1222 vaccination. These TCRs come from an adult in good health.

The V call is TRBV28, the J call TRBJ1-3; possibly TRBD1 for D (5 bases). The CDR3 loop spans 15 amino acids. Germline CDR1 MDHEN, CDR2 SYDVKM. Trimming took 3 bases from V and 2 from J, leaving 11 bases between them. This chain's CDR3 is CASSLGGATGNTIYF. The CDR3 DNA is TGTGCCAGCAGTTTGGGAGGGGCGACTGGAAACACCATATATTTT.

This clone was picked up one time. This chain connects TRBV6-6 to TRBJ1-2; possible D gene TRBD1, 5 bases. With 5 bases removed from V and 4 bases from J, the gap between germline ends came to 11 bases. Germline-derived CDR1 and CDR2 are MNHNY and SVGAGI (reference sequence). This CDR3 spans 13 amino acids. The CDR3 DNA reads TGTGCCAGCAGTCTGCCAGGGAGCTATGGCTACACCTTC. It codes for CASSLPGSYGYTF.

The rearrangement uses TRBV19 and TRBJ1-2; D call uncertain. Looked up from germline, CDR1 is LNHDA and CDR2 is SQIVND (reference sequence). Trimming shortened V by 3 bases and J by 7 bases, and 6 bases separated the two germline ends. This CDR3 is built from 11 residues. The CDR3 reads CASSIGAGYTF. Here the CDR3 DNA reads TGTGCCAGTAGTATCGGAGCTGGCTACACCTTC.

This clone came up a few times. This rearrangement joins TRBV7-9 to TRBJ2-3; TRBD2 might be the D (5 bases). Germline V lookup: CDR1 SEHNR, CDR2 FQNEAQ (reference sequence). This CDR3 spans 16 amino acids. Deletions cut 5 bases from V and 0 bases from J, with 15 bases between. The CDR3 spells CASSLGVAGSTDTQYF. The CDR3 coding sequence is TGTGCCAGCAGCCTCGGGGTCGCGGGTAGCACAGATACGCAGTATTTT.